This T cell receptor beta chain was sequenced for a study of identifying expanded T cells in peripheral blood (dated by TCRdb to 2018 to 2020). In terms of the full investigation: Technical replicates were generated by sequencing separate aliquots of the same genomic DNA pool, with four replicates compared pairwise. Results and caveats for the whole study, not just this receptor: The binomial model flagged 0.9 to 1.5 differentially abundant clones between technical replicates but 15 to 17 over around two weeks and 19 over around four weeks. The beta-binomial model significantly reduced the number of clones called differentially abundant and the false-positive rate across all healthy-donor time intervals. The authors expected biological variance in healthy repertoires might increase further over much longer intervals such as months to years. Variance in clone template counts between approximately two-week samples significantly increased with total template count across all healthy donors.

During the collection period, no infections or other immune events were recorded for the healthy donors. Blood repertoires from healthy donors were used as a training cohort for calibrating time-dependent variance in a beta-binomial model of differential abundance of T-cell clones. The training cohort comprised roughly 10 healthy donors, 3 female and 7 male. Donor ages ranged from roughly 29 to 64 years, with an average of roughly 46 years. Obtained from a commercial supplier, whole blood was collected from each healthy donor at three time points set about two weeks apart. For immunosequencing, genomic DNA was extracted from unsorted whole blood. The immunoSEQ Assay, which uses bias-controlled multiplex PCR amplification of genomic DNA, was used to profile TCRbeta CDR3 regions. In the paper's pipeline: The absolute abundance of each unique TCRbeta CDR3 region was quantified after sequences were collapsed and filtered. Differential abundance was tested with two models: a binomial (Fisher-equivalent) model and a beta-binomial model that adds time-dependent variance fitted from healthy donors. Any clone with fewer than 5 combined templates was excluded, and a clone was called differentially abundant if its Benjamini-Hochberg FDR was below 0.01. The form v = (b*log(k)+a)^2 was used to model beta-binomial variance as a function of total template count across the two samples. What TCRdb holds here is the immuneACCESS table cut down to in-frame rearrangements. Part of the clones is not present; checked against another copy, under half of the missing clones reflect an unresolved V gene, and the others are unexplained. That table gives V, J and clone size, and the DNA gave D and trimming. This sample has 50,000 to 75,000 clones in its table, and over 75% of those were observed once. The ten top clones hold 4.7% of the sample.

Taken from cysteine to phenylalanine, the CDR3 has 15 residues. Left in the record is the CDR3 DNA by itself, 45 bases read in frame from the first base. CDR1 and CDR2 are drawn from the germline V gene: MDHEN, SYDVKM. V lost 1 base and J lost 3 bases; the stretch between them is 13 bases long. This clone was counted a single time. What this receptor recognizes is not known. No much larger clone is present one base from it, and per-base qualities are unavailable. The sample comprised blood. The TCR originated in a person aged 18 to 75 in good health. The chain couples TRBV28 to TRBJ2-7, with a tentative D gene TRBD1 over 6 matching bases. CDR3 protein: CASSLLGTSNYEQYF. The nucleotide sequence is TGTGCCAGCAGTTTATTAGGGACATCGAACTACGAGCAGTACTTC. The variable domain in full, with residues beyond the CDR3 obtained from the reference TRBV28 and TRBJ2-7 genes, is DVKVTQSSRYLVKRTGEKVFLECVQDMDHENMFWYRQDPGLGLRLIYFSYDVKMKEKGDIPEGYSVSREKKERFSLILESASTNQTSMYLCASSLLGTSNYEQYFGPGTRLTVT.